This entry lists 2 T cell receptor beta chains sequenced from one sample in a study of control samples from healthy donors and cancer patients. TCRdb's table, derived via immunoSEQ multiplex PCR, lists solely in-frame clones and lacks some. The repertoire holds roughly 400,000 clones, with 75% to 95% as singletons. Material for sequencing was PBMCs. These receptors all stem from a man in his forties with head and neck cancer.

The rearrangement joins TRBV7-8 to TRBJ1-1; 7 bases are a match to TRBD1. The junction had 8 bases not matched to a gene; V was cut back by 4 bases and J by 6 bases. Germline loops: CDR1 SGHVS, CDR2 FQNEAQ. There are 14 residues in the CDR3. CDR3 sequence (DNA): TGTGCCAGCAGCTCGCGACAGGGAGTCGCTGAAGCTTTCTTT. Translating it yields CASSSRQGVAEAFF.

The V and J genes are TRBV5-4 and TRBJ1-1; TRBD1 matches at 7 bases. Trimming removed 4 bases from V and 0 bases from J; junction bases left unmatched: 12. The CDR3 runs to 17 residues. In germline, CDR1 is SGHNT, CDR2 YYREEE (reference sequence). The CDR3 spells CASSRPGSGGMNTEAFF. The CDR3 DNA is TGTGCCAGCAGCCGCCCGGGGTCAGGGGGGATGAACACTGAAGCTTTCTTT.